The rows below give T cell receptor beta chains drawn from one sample of a study of OX40 agonist ivuxolimab in advanced cancers. Sequencing was performed with immunoSEQ multiplex PCR; in TCRdb, only in-frame clones are kept and a portion is missing. The table records approximately 100,000 clones, around 80% of them present only once. This material consisted of CD4+ or CD8+ T cells sorted from blood, taken in a trial of the OX40 agonist ivuxolimab. The source is an adult with an advanced solid tumor such as melanoma, head and neck, liver or kidney cancer. Both conserved end residues are part of each CDR3. A D gene is named only where the DNA matches it firmly. Only part of the rows carry a size: once, few, many, or a class if the clone is expanded.

>TRBD2|TRBV27|once|TRBJ2-3
CASSSIGVAGEWIDTQYF
TGTGCCAGCAGCTCCATTGGGGTAGCGGGAGAGTGGATAGATACGCAGTATTTT
>TRBD1|TRBV7-2|.|TRBJ1-2
CAGSADRAYGYTF
TGTGCCGGCAGCGCGGACAGGGCCTATGGCTACACCTTC
>TRBD1|TRBV9|.|TRBJ1-6
CASSGTGSRDQSPLHF
TGTGCCAGCAGCGGGACAGGGTCCCGAGACCAATCACCCCTCCACTTT
>.|TRBV7-8|.|TRBJ1-5
CASSFLEARNQPQHF
TGTGCCAGCAGCTTCTTAGAGGCCCGCAATCAGCCCCAGCATTTT
>.|TRBV7-2|once|TRBJ2-3
CASSLVAGAMTDTQYF
TGTGCCAGCAGCTTAGTTGCGGGGGCAATGACAGATACGCAGTATTTT
>.|TRBV18|.|TRBJ2-7
CASSPSQVPYEQYF
TGTGCCAGCTCACCATCGCAGGTTCCCTACGAGCAGTACTTC
>.|TRBV12-5|.|TRBJ2-7
CASGSRAYEQYF
TGTGCTAGTGGCTCGAGGGCCTACGAGCAGTACTTC
>TRBD2|TRBV7-3|once|TRBJ2-4
CASSLTGGLAKNIQYF
TGTGCCAGCAGCTTGACGGGGGGATTAGCCAAAAACATTCAGTACTTC
>TRBD1|TRBV6-1|.|TRBJ1-3
CASCLDRNSGNTIYF
TGTGCCAGCTGTCTGGACAGGAACTCTGGAAACACCATATATTTT
>.|TRBV5-1|.|TRBJ1-3
CASSHGTGGNTIYF
TGCGCCAGCAGCCACGGGACGGGTGGAAACACCATATATTTT
>.|TRBV7-6|.|TRBJ1-6
CASSLHGVDDNSPLHF
TGTGCCAGCAGCTTGCACGGGGTGGATGATAATTCACCCCTCCACTTT
>TRBD1|TRBV7-8|.|TRBJ2-7
CASGQGARYEQYF
TGTGCCAGCGGCCAGGGGGCCCGTTACGAGCAGTACTTC
>.|TRBV5-6|.|TRBJ2-7
CASSSRTVGVNSYEQYF
TGTGCCAGCAGCTCCCGGACTGTCGGCGTGAACTCCTACGAGCAGTACTTC
>.|TRBV11-2|.|TRBJ1-6
CASNLPYPANSPLHF
TGTGCCAGCAATTTGCCATACCCGGCGAATTCACCCCTCCACTTT
>.|TRBV7-9|.|TRBJ2-7
CASSFPGTPYEQYF
TGTGCCAGCAGCTTCCCAGGGACCCCCTACGAGCAGTACTTC
>.|TRBV11-2|few|TRBJ2-7
CASSQLQSSYEQYF
TGTGCCAGCAGCCAACTACAGAGTTCCTACGAGCAGTACTTC
>TRBD1|TRBV7-9|once|TRBJ1-2
CASSPPGQVYGYTF
TGTGCCAGCAGCCCCCCCGGACAGGTTTATGGCTACACCTTC
>.|TRBV4-1|.|TRBJ1-4
CASSQAGITTNEKLFF
TGCGCCAGCAGCCAAGCGGGGATCACAACTAATGAAAAACTGTTTTTT
>.|TRBV5-4|.|TRBJ2-1
CASSLDAMSSYNEQFF
TGTGCCAGCAGCTTGGATGCGATGAGCTCCTACAATGAGCAGTTCTTC
>.|TRBV6-5|.|TRBJ2-7
CASSTPGVSYEQYF
TGTGCCAGCAGTACCCCGGGGGTATCCTACGAGCAGTACTTC
>.|TRBV5-1|.|TRBJ2-3
CASSRDRPTSTDTQYF
TGCGCCAGCAGCCGAGACAGACCCACTAGCACAGATACGCAGTATTTT
>.|TRBV19|.|TRBJ2-1
CASSPSQVSYNEQFF
TGTGCCAGTAGTCCGAGCCAGGTATCCTACAATGAGCAGTTCTTC
>TRBD2|TRBV25-1|.|TRBJ2-1
CASSGGTSSGEQFF
TGTGCCAGCAGTGGAGGGACTAGCAGCGGTGAGCAGTTCTTC